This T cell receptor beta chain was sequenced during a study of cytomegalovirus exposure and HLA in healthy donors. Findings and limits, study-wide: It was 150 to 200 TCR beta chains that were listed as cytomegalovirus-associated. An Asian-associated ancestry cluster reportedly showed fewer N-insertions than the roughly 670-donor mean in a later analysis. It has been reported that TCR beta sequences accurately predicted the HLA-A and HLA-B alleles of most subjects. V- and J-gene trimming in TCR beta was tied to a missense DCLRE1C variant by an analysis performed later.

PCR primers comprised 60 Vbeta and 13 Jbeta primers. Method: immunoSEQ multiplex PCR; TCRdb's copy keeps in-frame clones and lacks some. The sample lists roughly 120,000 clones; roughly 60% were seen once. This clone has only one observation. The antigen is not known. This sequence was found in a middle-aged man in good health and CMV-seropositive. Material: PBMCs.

CDR3 protein: CASSEWGGGGLIYEQYF. The CDR3 DNA sequence: TGTGCCAGCAGTGAGTGGGGAGGCGGGGGTTTAATCTACGAGCAGTACTTC. The chain recombines TRBV6-1 with TRBJ2-7; 7 bases are shared with TRBD2. This CDR3 contains 17 residues. Germline lookup yields CDR1 MNHNS and CDR2 SASEGT. Trimming took 3 bases from V and 3 from J; bases not matched to a gene: 14.